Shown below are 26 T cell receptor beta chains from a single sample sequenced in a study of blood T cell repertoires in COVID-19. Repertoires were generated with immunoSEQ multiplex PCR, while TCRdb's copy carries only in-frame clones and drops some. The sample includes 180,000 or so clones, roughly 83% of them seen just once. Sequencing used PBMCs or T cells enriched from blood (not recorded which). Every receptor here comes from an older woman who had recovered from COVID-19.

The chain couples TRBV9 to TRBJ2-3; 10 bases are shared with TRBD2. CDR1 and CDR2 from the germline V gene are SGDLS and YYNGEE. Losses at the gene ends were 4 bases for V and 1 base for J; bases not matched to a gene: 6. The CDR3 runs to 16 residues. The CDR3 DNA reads TGTGCCAGCAGCTCACTAGCGGGAATGGGCACAGATACGCAGTATTTT. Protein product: CASSSLAGMGTDTQYF. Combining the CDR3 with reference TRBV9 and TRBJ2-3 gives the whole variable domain DSGVTQTPKHLITATGQRVTLRCSPRSGDLSVYWYQQSLDQGLQFLIQYYNGEERAKGNILERFSAQQFPDLHSELNLSSLELGDSALYFCASSSLAGMGTDTQYFGPGTRLTVL.

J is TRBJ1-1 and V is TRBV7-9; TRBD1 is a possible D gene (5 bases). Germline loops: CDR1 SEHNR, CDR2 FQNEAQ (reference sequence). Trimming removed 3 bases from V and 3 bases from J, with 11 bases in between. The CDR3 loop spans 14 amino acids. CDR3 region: CASSFMGEDTEAFF. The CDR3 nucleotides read TGTGCCAGCAGCTTCATGGGGGAGGACACTGAAGCTTTCTTT.

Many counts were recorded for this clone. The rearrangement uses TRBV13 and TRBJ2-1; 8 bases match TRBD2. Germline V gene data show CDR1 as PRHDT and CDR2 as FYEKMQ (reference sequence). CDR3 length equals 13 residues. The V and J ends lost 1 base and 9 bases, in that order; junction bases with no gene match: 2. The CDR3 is CASSLAGGVEQFF. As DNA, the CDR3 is TGTGCCAGCAGCTTAGCGGGGGGGGTTGAGCAGTTCTTC.

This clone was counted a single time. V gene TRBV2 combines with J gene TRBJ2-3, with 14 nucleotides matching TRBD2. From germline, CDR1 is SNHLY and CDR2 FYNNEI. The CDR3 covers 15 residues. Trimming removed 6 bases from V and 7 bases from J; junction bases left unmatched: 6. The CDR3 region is CASRGTSGSQYTQYF. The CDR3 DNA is TGTGCCAGCAGAGGGACTAGCGGGAGCCAATATACGCAGTATTTT.

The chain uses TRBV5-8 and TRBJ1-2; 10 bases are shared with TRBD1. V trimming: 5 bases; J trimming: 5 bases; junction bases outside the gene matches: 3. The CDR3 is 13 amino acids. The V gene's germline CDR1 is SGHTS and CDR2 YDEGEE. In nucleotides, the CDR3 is TGTGCCAGCAGTCGGACAGGGGGTTATGGCTACACCTTC. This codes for CASSRTGGYGYTF.

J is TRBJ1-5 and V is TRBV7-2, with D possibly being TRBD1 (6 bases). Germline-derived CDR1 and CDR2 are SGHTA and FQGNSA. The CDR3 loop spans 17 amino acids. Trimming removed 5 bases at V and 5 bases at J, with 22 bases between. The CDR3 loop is CASSTTGDTMGYQPQHF. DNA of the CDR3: TGTGCCAGCAGCACAACCGGGGACACCATGGGATATCAGCCCCAGCATTTT.

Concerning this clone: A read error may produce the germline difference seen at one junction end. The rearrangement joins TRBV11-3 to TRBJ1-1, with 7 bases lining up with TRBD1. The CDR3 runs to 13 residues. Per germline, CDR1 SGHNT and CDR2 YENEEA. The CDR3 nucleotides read TGTGCCAGCAGCCTAGACAGGGACACTGAAGCTTTCTTT. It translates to CASSLDRDTEAFF. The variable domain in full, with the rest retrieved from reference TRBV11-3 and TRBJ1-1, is EAGVVQSPRYKIIEKKQPVAFWCNPISGHNTLYWYLQNLGQGPELLIRYENEEAVDDSQLPKDRFSAERLKGVDSTLKIQPAELGDSAVYLCASSLDRDTEAFFGQGTRLTVV.

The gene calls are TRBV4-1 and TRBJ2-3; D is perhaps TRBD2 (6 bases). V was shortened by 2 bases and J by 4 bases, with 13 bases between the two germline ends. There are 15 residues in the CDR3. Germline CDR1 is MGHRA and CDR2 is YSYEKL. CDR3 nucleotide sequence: TGCGCCAGCAGCCAACCGGGACTCCCCCCAGATACGCAGTATTTT. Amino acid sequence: CASSQPGLPPDTQYF.

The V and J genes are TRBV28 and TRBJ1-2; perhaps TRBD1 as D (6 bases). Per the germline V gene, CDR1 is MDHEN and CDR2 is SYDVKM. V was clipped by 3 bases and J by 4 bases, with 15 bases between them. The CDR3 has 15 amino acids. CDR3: CASSFVGGEGYGYTF. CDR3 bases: TGTGCCAGCAGTTTTGTAGGGGGGGAGGGCTATGGCTACACCTTC.

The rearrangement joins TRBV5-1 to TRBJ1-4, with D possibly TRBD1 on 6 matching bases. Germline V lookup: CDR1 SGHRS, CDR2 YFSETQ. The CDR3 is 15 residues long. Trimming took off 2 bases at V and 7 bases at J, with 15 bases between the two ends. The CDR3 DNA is TGCGCCAGCAGCTTAGATTCAGGACAGCTTGAAAAACTGTTTTTT. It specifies CASSLDSGQLEKLFF.

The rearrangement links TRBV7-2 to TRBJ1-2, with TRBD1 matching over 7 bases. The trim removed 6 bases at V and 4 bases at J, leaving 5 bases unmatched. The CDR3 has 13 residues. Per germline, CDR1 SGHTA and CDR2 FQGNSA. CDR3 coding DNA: TGTGCCAGCAGAAGGGGGCTTTCCTATGGCTACACCTTC. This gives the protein CASRRGLSYGYTF.

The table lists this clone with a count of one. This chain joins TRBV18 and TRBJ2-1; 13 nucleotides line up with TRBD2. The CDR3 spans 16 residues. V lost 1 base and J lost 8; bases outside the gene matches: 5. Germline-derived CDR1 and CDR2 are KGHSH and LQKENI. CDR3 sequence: CASSPLLAGGPDEQFF. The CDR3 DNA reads TGTGCCAGCTCACCACTACTAGCGGGAGGGCCGGATGAGCAGTTCTTC.

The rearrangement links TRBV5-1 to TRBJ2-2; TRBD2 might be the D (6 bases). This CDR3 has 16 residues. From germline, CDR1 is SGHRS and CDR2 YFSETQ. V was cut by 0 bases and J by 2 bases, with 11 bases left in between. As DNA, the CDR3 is TGCGCCAGCAGCTTGGCCGTGGCGGGAAACACCGGGGAGCTGTTTTTT. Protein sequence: CASSLAVAGNTGELFF. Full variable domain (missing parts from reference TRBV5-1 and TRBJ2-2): KAGVTQTPRYLIKTRGQQVTLSCSPISGHRSVSWYQQTPGQGLQFLFEYFSETQRNKGNFPGRFSGRQFSNSRSEMNVSTLELGDSALYLCASSLAVAGNTGELFFGEGSRLTVL.

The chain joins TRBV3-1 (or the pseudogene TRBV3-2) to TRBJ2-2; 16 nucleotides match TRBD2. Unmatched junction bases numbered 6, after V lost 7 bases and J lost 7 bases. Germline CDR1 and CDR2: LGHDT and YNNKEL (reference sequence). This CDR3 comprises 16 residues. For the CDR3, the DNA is TGTGCCAGCACGGGACTAGCGGGGGGGCTCGGCGGGGAGCTGTTTTTT. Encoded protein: CASTGLAGGLGGELFF.

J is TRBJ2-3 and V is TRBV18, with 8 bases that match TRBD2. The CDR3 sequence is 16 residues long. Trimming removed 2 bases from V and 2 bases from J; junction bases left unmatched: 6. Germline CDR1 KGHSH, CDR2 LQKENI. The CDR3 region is CASSPRSGGITDTQYF. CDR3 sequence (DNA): TGTGCCAGCTCACCAAGGTCGGGGGGGATCACAGATACGCAGTATTTT. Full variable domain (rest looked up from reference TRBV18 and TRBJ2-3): NAGVMQNPRHLVRRRGQEARLRCSPMKGHSHVYWYRQLPEEGLKFMVYLQKENIIDESGMPKERFSAEFPKEGPSILRIQQVVRGDSAAYFCASSPRSGGITDTQYFGPGTRLTVL.

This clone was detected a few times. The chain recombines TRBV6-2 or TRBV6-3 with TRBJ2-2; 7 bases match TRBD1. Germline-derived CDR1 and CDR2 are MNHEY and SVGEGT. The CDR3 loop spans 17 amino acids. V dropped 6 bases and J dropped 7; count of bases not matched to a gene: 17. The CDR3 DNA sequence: TGTGCCAGCAGCCCTGCAAAGGGGGCCGGCCAGGGCGGGGAGCTGTTTTTT. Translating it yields CASSPAKGAGQGGELFF.

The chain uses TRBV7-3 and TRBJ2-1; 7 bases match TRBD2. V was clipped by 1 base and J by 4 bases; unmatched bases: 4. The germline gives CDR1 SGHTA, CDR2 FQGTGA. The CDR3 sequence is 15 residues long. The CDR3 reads CASSLIGREYNEQFF. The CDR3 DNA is TGTGCCAGCAGCTTAATAGGGAGGGAGTACAATGAGCAGTTCTTC.

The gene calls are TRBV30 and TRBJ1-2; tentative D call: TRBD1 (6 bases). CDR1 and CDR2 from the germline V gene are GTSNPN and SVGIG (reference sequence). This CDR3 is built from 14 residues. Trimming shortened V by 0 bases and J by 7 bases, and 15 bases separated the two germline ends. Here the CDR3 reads CAWSVGGGVGGYTF. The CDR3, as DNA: TGTGCCTGGAGTGTTGGTGGGGGCGTAGGTGGCTACACCTTC.

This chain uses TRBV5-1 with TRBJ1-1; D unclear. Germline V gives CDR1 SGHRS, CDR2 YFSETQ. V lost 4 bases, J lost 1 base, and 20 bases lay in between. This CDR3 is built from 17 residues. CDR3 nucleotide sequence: TGCGCCAGCAGCCCCCGACCAGAGGGCACCTCGAACACTGAAGCTTTCTTT. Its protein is CASSPRPEGTSNTEAFF. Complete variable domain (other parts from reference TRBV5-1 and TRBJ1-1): KAGVTQTPRYLIKTRGQQVTLSCSPISGHRSVSWYQQTPGQGLQFLFEYFSETQRNKGNFPGRFSGRQFSNSRSEMNVSTLELGDSALYLCASSPRPEGTSNTEAFFGQGTRLTVV.

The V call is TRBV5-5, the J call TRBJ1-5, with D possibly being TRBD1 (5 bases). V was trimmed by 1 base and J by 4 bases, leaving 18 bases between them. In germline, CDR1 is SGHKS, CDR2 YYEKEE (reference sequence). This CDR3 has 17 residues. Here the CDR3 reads CASSLSHRGGVNQPQHF. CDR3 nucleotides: TGTGCCAGCAGCTTGTCCCACCGGGGGGGAGTTAATCAGCCCCAGCATTTT.

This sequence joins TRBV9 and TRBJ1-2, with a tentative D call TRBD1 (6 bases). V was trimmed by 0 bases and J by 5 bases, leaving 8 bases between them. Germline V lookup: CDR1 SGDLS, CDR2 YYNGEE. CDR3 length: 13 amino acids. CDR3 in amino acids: CASSVDTGYGYTF. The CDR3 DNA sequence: TGTGCCAGCAGCGTAGATACAGGGTATGGCTACACCTTC. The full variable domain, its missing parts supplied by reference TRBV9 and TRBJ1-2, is DSGVTQTPKHLITATGQRVTLRCSPRSGDLSVYWYQQSLDQGLQFLIQYYNGEERAKGNILERFSAQQFPDLHSELNLSSLELGDSALYFCASSVDTGYGYTFGSGTRLTVV.

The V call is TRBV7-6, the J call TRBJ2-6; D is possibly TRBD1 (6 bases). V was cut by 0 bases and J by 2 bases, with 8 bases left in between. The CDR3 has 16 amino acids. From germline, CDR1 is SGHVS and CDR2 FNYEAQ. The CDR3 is CASSLAYRAGANVLTF. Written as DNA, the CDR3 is TGTGCCAGCAGCTTAGCCTACAGGGCTGGGGCCAACGTCCTGACTTTC.

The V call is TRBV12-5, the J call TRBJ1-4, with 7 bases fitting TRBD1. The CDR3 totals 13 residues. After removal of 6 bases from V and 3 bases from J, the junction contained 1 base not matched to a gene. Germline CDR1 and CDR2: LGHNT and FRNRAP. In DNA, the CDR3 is TGTGCTAGTGGCACAGGGGCTAATGAAAAACTGTTTTTT. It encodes CASGTGANEKLFF.

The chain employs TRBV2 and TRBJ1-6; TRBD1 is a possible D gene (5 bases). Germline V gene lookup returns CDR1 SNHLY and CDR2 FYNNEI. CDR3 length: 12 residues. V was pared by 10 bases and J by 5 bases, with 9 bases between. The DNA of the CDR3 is TGTGCCACGACAGCTGATAATTCACCCCTCCACTTT. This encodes CATTADNSPLHF.

The CDR3 loop reads CASSLATGVEQFF. CDR3 DNA sequence: TGCGCCAGCAGCTTGGCCACGGGGGTTGAGCAGTTCTTC. This chain joins TRBV5-1 and TRBJ2-1, with D possibly matching TRBD2 (6 bases). This CDR3 comprises 13 residues. Germline lookup yields CDR1 SGHRS and CDR2 YFSETQ. The V and J ends lost 0 bases and 9 bases respectively, with 10 bases between them.

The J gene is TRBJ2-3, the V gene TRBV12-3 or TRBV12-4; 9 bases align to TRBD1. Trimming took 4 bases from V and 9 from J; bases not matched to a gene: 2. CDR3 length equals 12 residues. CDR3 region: CASSSGTGTQYF. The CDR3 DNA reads TGTGCCAGCAGTTCCGGGACAGGGACGCAGTATTTT.